Below are 32 T cell receptor beta chains sequenced from a single sample in a study of T cells in Graves' hyperthyroidism and ophthalmopathy. The TCR beta CDR3 regions underwent amplification using RNA transcripts as the source. RT-PCR in the first round (using the HTBI primer set) targeted the TCR CDR3. From the multiplex PCR reads, TCRdb called clonotypes with MiXCR, one entry per CDR3 protein. In the table there are roughly 280,000 distinct CDR3 sequences, around 22% of which are singletons. The specimen was blood. These receptors all come from a young man with Graves' ophthalmopathy.

This clonotype was seen repeatedly, ten times or more. The rearrangement joins TRBV12-3 or TRBV12-4 to TRBJ2-1; 14 bases align to TRBD2. CDR3 length: 17 residues. The ends lost 4 bases at V and 5 bases at J; junction bases unmatched: 7. CDR3 protein: CASSSGGLAGADNEQFF. The CDR3 DNA sequence: TGTGCCAGCAGTTCGGGGGGACTAGCGGGAGCAGACAATGAGCAGTTCTTC.

A few counts support this clonotype. The rearrangement links TRBV12-3 or TRBV12-4 to TRBJ2-1; either TRBD1 or TRBD2 may fit D (5 bases each). With 4 bases removed from V and 7 bases from J, the gap between germline ends came to 17 bases. This CDR3 region has 15 residues. As DNA, the CDR3 is TGTGCCAGCAGTTACTCGGGGAATGGGGGAAATGAGCAGTTCTTC. This sequence encodes CASSYSGNGGNEQFF.

The chain is built from TRBV30 and TRBJ2-7; 9 nucleotides agree with TRBD1. In germline, CDR1 is GTSNPN, CDR2 SVGIG (reference sequence). The CDR3 is 18 amino acids. V lost 4 bases and J lost 2; bases outside the gene matches: 18. The DNA for the CDR3 is TGTGCCTGGACTGGGGAGACAATACAGGGGGCGAGCCCCTACGAGCAGTACTTC. Translation gives CAWTGETIQGASPYEQYF.

The chain recombines TRBV29-1 with TRBJ2-5; D remains unclear. The CDR3 spans 10 residues. V was clipped by 6 bases and J by 3 bases, with 5 bases between them. Germline CDR1 and CDR2: SQVTM and ANQGSEA. The CDR3 region is CSVAEETQYF. The CDR3 bases are TGCAGCGTCGCTGAAGAGACCCAGTACTTC.

This rearrangement joins TRBV10-3 to TRBJ2-7, with 11 bases aligning to TRBD1. V shed 4 bases, J shed 3 bases, and the junction held 5 bases outside the gene matches. The CDR3 is made up of 15 amino acids. Germline CDR1 and CDR2: ENHRY and SYGVKD. DNA of the CDR3: TGTGCCATCAGTGTATCCGGGACAGGGGGCTACGAGCAGTACTTC. It encodes CAISVSGTGGYEQYF.

The V and J genes are TRBV12-3 or TRBV12-4 and TRBJ2-3, with 7 bases aligning to TRBD2. After removal of 1 base from V and 1 base from J, the junction contained 2 bases not matched to a gene. This CDR3 region has 15 residues. DNA of the CDR3: TGTGCCAGCAGTTTAGGCGGGAGTGGCACAGATACGCAGTATTTT. It yields the protein CASSLGGSGTDTQYF.

The CDR3 reads CSARDRGRAYNEQFF. As DNA, the CDR3 is TGCAGTGCTAGAGATCGTGGCAGGGCGTACAATGAGCAGTTCTTC. The chain joins TRBV20-1 to TRBJ2-1; D possibly corresponds to TRBD1 (5 bases). The CDR3 covers 15 residues. The germline gives CDR1 DFQATT, CDR2 SNEGSKA (reference sequence). Trimming took off 0 bases at V and 4 bases at J, with 13 bases between the two ends.

This clonotype was found a few times. The chain is built from TRBV11-3 and TRBJ2-7; 10 bases are shared with TRBD2. The CDR3 is made up of 15 amino acids. V lost 3 bases to trimming and J lost 0 bases; unmatched junction nucleotides: 2. CDR1 SGHNT and CDR2 YENEEA come from the germline V gene. The CDR3 DNA sequence: TGTGCCAGCAGCTTTCTAGCGGGAGCCTCCTACGAGCAGTACTTC. Protein: CASSFLAGASYEQYF.

As regards this clonotype: With a much larger clone just one base away, this may be a read error. This sequence joins TRBV30 and TRBJ2-5; D call uncertain. The CDR3 extends over 14 amino acids. The germline CDR1 and CDR2 sequences are GTSNPN and SVGIG (reference sequence). CDR3 DNA sequence: TGTGCCTGGGGTGTACGAAAAGGTCGGGAGACCCAGTACTTC. Protein: CAWGVRKGRETQYF.

This chain links TRBV14 with TRBJ1-1; D remains unclear. V shed 4 bases and J shed 2 bases, with 20 bases lying between them. The CDR3 loop spans 17 amino acids. Germline CDR1 reads SGHDN; CDR2 reads FVKESK. CDR3 region: CASSLRIRLRDNTEAFF. DNA for the CDR3: TGTGCCAGCAGCCTACGCATACGTCTCAGAGATAACACTGAAGCTTTCTTT.

This clonotype has just a few counts. The chain is built from TRBV6-2 or TRBV6-3 and TRBJ2-7; D is uncertain. Germline CDR1 and CDR2: MNHEY and SVGEGT. This CDR3 spans 13 amino acids. The V end was cut by 0 bases, the J end by 9 bases, with 12 bases between. CDR3: CASSYSGLSGQYF. CDR3 DNA sequence: TGTGCCAGCAGTTACTCCGGCCTCTCCGGGCAGTACTTC.

This clonotype was detected only a few times. This chain uses TRBV20-1 with TRBJ2-7; unclear D gene. V was pared by 6 bases and J by 2 bases, with 14 bases between. This CDR3 is 13 amino acids long. CDR1 and CDR2 (germline): DFQATT, SNEGSKA (reference sequence). This CDR3 is CSAPSRGAYEQYF. The CDR3 region has the DNA TGCAGTGCCCCATCCCGAGGCGCCTACGAGCAGTACTTC.

This clonotype was found a few times. The chain joins TRBV12-3 or TRBV12-4 to TRBJ2-5, with D perhaps matching TRBD1 (5 bases). V was trimmed by 2 bases and J by 5 bases, leaving 9 bases between them. CDR3 length equals 13 residues. Here the CDR3 reads CASSLKGWETQYF. In nucleotides, the CDR3 is TGTGCCAGCAGTTTAAAGGGGTGGGAGACCCAGTACTTC.

The V gene is TRBV29-1, the J gene TRBJ1-5, with 9 positions matching TRBD1. From germline, CDR1 is SQVTM and CDR2 ANQGSEA. After removal of 1 base from V and 4 bases from J, the junction contained 5 bases not matched to a gene. The CDR3 runs 15 residues. The CDR3 coding sequence is TGCAGCGTTGAAGTAACCGGGACAGGGAATCAGCCCCAGCATTTT. It encodes CSVEVTGTGNQPQHF.

This chain uses TRBV30 with TRBJ2-2; 10 positions match TRBD2. The CDR3 covers 17 residues. Germline V gene data show CDR1 as GTSNPN and CDR2 as SVGIG (reference sequence). The V gene end was trimmed by 0 bases and the J gene end by 4 bases; junction bases not matched to a gene: 8. This CDR3 reads CAWSVSGRAGFTGELFF. In DNA, the CDR3 is TGTGCCTGGAGTGTAAGCGGGAGGGCCGGTTTCACCGGGGAGCTGTTTTTT.

There are a few counts of this clonotype. The chain couples TRBV18 to TRBJ1-1, with 11 bases lining up with TRBD1. The V segment lost 4 bases and the J segment 5 bases; nucleotides outside the gene matches: 6. The CDR3 runs 15 residues. CDR1 and CDR2 (germline): KGHSH, LQKENI. In nucleotides, the CDR3 is TGTGCCAGCTCACTCTCTGGACAGGGGGCGACTGAAGCTTTCTTT. Protein product: CASSLSGQGATEAFF. Drawing the rest from reference TRBV18 and TRBJ1-1, the complete variable domain is NAGVMQNPRHLVRRRGQEARLRCSPMKGHSHVYWYRQLPEEGLKFMVYLQKENIIDESGMPKERFSAEFPKEGPSILRIQQVVRGDSAAYFCASSLSGQGATEAFFGQGTRLTVV.

This clonotype was seen ten or more times. The genes are TRBV28 and TRBJ2-3, with TRBD2 matching 10 bases. Unmatched junction bases numbered 3, after V lost 5 bases and J lost 10 bases. Germline values: CDR1 MDHEN, CDR2 SYDVKM. The CDR3 length is 12 residues. Here the CDR3 DNA reads TGTGCCAGCAGTAGAGCGGGAGGGGCGCAGTATTTT. Its translation is CASSRAGGAQYF.

V usage is TRBV12-3 or TRBV12-4 and J usage is TRBJ2-2, with 15 nucleotides matching TRBD2. V shed 6 bases, J shed 7 bases, and the junction held 6 bases outside the gene matches. The CDR3 is made up of 16 amino acids. DNA of the CDR3: TGTGCCAGCAGAGGACTAGCGGGAGGGCCAGACGGGGAGCTGTTTTTT. It encodes CASRGLAGGPDGELFF.

This clonotype was detected many times. The rearrangement joins TRBV30 to TRBJ2-2; D is possibly TRBD1 (6 bases). Trimming took off 8 bases at V and 1 base at J, with 11 bases between the two ends. The V gene's germline CDR1 is GTSNPN and CDR2 SVGIG (reference sequence). The CDR3 covers 13 residues. The CDR3 here is CARTAGNTGELFF. CDR3 coding DNA: TGTGCCAGGACAGCTGGGAACACCGGGGAGCTGTTTTTT.

This clonotype came up a few times. V usage is TRBV6-5 and J usage is TRBJ1-1; D not resolved. The CDR3 is made up of 16 amino acids. Trimming cost V 2 bases and J 0 bases, with 13 bases left between them. Germline V gives CDR1 MNHEY, CDR2 SVGAGI. DNA for the CDR3: TGTGCCAGCAGTTACCCTTCCGGACTTCTGAACACTGAAGCTTTCTTT. It is translated as CASSYPSGLLNTEAFF.

The chain recombines TRBV27 with TRBJ2-1, with 13 nucleotides matching TRBD2. This CDR3 has 16 residues. J lost 6 bases, V lost 2 bases, and 4 bases had no gene match. From germline, CDR1 is MNHEY and CDR2 SMNVEV (reference sequence). CDR3 DNA: TGTGCCAGCAGTTTAAGGGGACTAGCGGGACTCAATGAGCAGTTCTTC. This translates into CASSLRGLAGLNEQFF.

This clonotype was counted only a few times. The rearrangement joins TRBV19 to TRBJ1-2; D is unresolved. The V and J ends lost 4 bases and 2 bases respectively, with 8 bases between them. Germline values: CDR1 LNHDA, CDR2 SQIVND (reference sequence). The CDR3 has 13 residues. Here the CDR3 reads CASSNRLNYGYTF. The DNA of the CDR3 is TGTGCCAGTAGTAACAGATTAAACTATGGCTACACCTTC.

This clonotype appeared many times. V is TRBV15 and J is TRBJ2-5, with a possible D match to TRBD2 (5 bases). The CDR3 consists of 16 residues. Trimming pared 2 bases from V and 1 base from J, leaving 14 bases between. CDR1 and CDR2 from the germline V gene are LNHNV and YYDKDF (reference sequence). For the CDR3, the DNA is TGTGCCACCAGCAGAAAAACGACTACCTCCCAAGAGACCCAGTACTTC. Translation: CATSRKTTTSQETQYF.

The chain joins TRBV18 to TRBJ1-6, with a weak D call TRBD1 (5 bases). Germline values: CDR1 KGHSH, CDR2 LQKENI. The CDR3 extends over 15 amino acids. The V end lost 2 bases, the J end lost 13 bases, and 18 bases lay between the germline ends. The CDR3 sequence is CASSPGGTGVFPLHF. CDR3 in DNA: TGTGCCAGCTCACCAGGGGGGACCGGAGTTTTCCCCCTCCACTTT.

This chain links TRBV11-1 with TRBJ2-7; tentatively, D is TRBD1 (6 bases). Germline CDR1 and CDR2: SGHAT and FQDESV (reference sequence). With 3 bases removed from V and 6 bases from J, the gap between germline ends came to 12 bases. This CDR3 is built from 13 residues. CDR3 region: CASSLQGKGEQYF. The CDR3 coding sequence is TGTGCCAGCAGCTTGCAGGGGAAGGGCGAGCAGTACTTC.

V and J are TRBV4-1 and TRBJ1-2, with D unclear. CDR1 is MGHRA and CDR2 is YSYEKL in the germline V gene. This CDR3 has 17 residues. The V gene lost 0 bases and the J gene lost 5 bases, with 19 bases spanning the gap. The CDR3 here is CASSQEGPGTVGYGYTF. For the CDR3, the DNA is TGCGCCAGCAGCCAAGAAGGGCCTGGAACCGTGGGTTATGGCTACACCTTC.

The chain combines TRBV4-1 with TRBJ2-1; the match to TRBD1 covers 8 bases. The CDR3 length is 15 residues. Germline trimming cut 3 bases from V and 6 bases from J; bases unmatched to any gene: 7. From germline, CDR1 is MGHRA and CDR2 YSYEKL. CDR3 in DNA: TGCGCCAGCAGCCAGGCCGGGACAGGTAGCAATGAGCAGTTCTTC. This codes for CASSQAGTGSNEQFF.

The J gene is TRBJ2-7, the V gene TRBV11-3, with 10 bases aligning to TRBD2. The CDR3 is 15 residues long. Germline-derived CDR1 and CDR2 are SGHNT and YENEEA. The junction had 9 bases not matched to a gene; V was cut back by 5 bases and J by 5 bases. The chain's CDR3 is CASSLGLAESDEQYF. The CDR3 DNA is TGTGCCAGCAGCCTCGGACTAGCGGAATCCGACGAGCAGTACTTC.

This clonotype was seen many times. The rearrangement uses TRBV3-1 and TRBJ1-1; 9 bases match TRBD1. The CDR3 extends over 15 amino acids. Per the germline V gene, CDR1 is LGHDT and CDR2 is YNNKEL (reference sequence). Unmatched junction bases numbered 5, after V lost 3 bases and J lost 3 bases. The CDR3 loop reads CASSHHRGRDTEAFF. As DNA, the CDR3 is TGTGCCAGCAGCCATCACAGGGGGCGTGACACTGAAGCTTTCTTT.

The count of this clonotype is one. The V and J genes are TRBV10-2 and TRBJ2-5; 7 positions agree with TRBD1. This CDR3 has 15 amino acids. Germline V gives CDR1 WSHSY, CDR2 SAAADI. Germline trimming cut 0 bases from V and 5 bases from J; bases unmatched to any gene: 6. CDR3: CASSESGRGMETQYF. In DNA, the CDR3 is TGCGCCAGCAGTGAGTCGGGCAGGGGGATGGAGACCCAGTACTTC.

This clonotype was seen more than once but under ten times. The genes are TRBV5-4 and TRBJ2-2; 8 bases map to TRBD2. With 4 bases clipped from V and 0 bases from J, the junction kept 8 bases outside the gene matches. The CDR3 sequence is 17 residues long. The germline V gene encodes CDR1 SGHNT and CDR2 YYREEE (reference sequence). This chain's CDR3 is CASSPGGVPANTGELFF. The CDR3, as DNA: TGTGCCAGCAGCCCGGGGGGGGTTCCCGCGAACACCGGGGAGCTGTTTTTT.

This rearrangement joins TRBV20-1 to TRBJ2-1; D uncertain. The germline V gene has CDR1 DFQATT and CDR2 SNEGSKA (reference sequence). The V end lost 0 bases, the J end lost 11 bases, and 8 bases lay between the germline ends. The CDR3 is made up of 11 amino acids. Written as DNA, the CDR3 is TGCAGTGCTAGAGAGTCCGGGCAGCAGTTCTTC. The encoded protein is CSARESGQQFF.